This T cell receptor (beta chain) was found in a study of T-cell reconstitution after alpha-beta-depleted transplantation in children. In germline, CDR1 is MNHEY, CDR2 SMNVEV (reference sequence). The CDR3 contains 15 residues. V lost 7 bases and J 5 bases, leaving 19 bases between the germline ends. A TCRbeta library incorporating unique molecular identifiers was prepared. TCRdb ran MiXCR on the PCR reads and lists one entry per CDR3 protein. Among a few hundred thousand distinct CDR3 sequences listed, more than 8% were seen once. The chain joins TRBV27 to TRBJ2-3; possible D gene TRBD2, 7 bases. The receptor was isolated from a human donor who donated a stem cell graft to a child with SCID. The input for sequencing was PBMCs from the stem cell graft donor, taken from the stem cell graft. CDR3 in amino acids: CASTRGADGIDTQYF. The CDR3 DNA reads as TGTGCCAGCACACGGGGGGCCGATGGGATAGATACGCAGTATTTT.